This record looks at one T cell receptor (beta chain) sequence and its context. The data belong to a study of OX40 agonist ivuxolimab in advanced cancers. Study-wide background: Two patients with cutaneous melanoma and one with hepatocellular carcinoma, three in total, showed partial responses.

TCRdb's table, derived via immunoSEQ multiplex PCR, lists solely in-frame clones and lacks some. The sample has some 44,000 clones; roughly 80% are singletons. CDR3 size: 18 residues. CDR1 SGHTA and CDR2 FQGTGA come from the germline V gene. Losses at the gene ends were 1 base for V and 6 bases for J; bases not matched to a gene: 12. The sampling schedule covered blood at baseline, cycle 4 day 1, and cycle 7 day 1. Here the sequenced sample was CD4+ or CD8+ T cells sorted from blood, taken in a trial of the OX40 agonist ivuxolimab. This clonotype was obtained from an adult with an advanced solid tumor such as melanoma, head and neck, liver or kidney cancer. The chain employs TRBV7-3 and TRBJ2-1; TRBD2 matches 10 bases. The CDR3 nucleotides read TGTGCCAGCAGCTTAAATTTATTAGCTAGCGGGAGTTCCAATGAGCAGTTCTTC. It codes for CASSLNLLASGSSNEQFF.